This T cell receptor (beta chain) was found in a study of T cells in Graves' hyperthyroidism and ophthalmopathy. Study-level background: Initial diagnosis, before any treatment, was when peripheral blood was collected.

Every diagnosis used clinical symptoms, serum thyroxine and TRAb, thyroid ultrasound and orbital computed tomography. Amplified regions were TCR beta CDR3 sequences from RNA transcripts. Researchers ran a first-round RT-PCR on the TCR CDR3 using the HTBI primer set. TCRdb re-analysed the multiplex PCR reads in MiXCR, keeping a single row per CDR3 protein. The sample has some 400,000 distinct CDR3 sequences; about 13% are singletons. This clonotype was picked up many times. Its antigen is not known. Overall study findings and caveats: Ophthalmopathy prediction by the model preceded onset by a median about 6.8 months.

This sequence was found in a man aged 30 to 45 with Graves' hyperthyroidism that later progressed to Graves' ophthalmopathy. The specimen was blood.

This chain's CDR3 is CASSFGWGGTEAFF. CDR3 coding DNA: TGCGCCAGCAGCTTCGGGTGGGGAGGCACTGAAGCTTTCTTT. The V gene is TRBV5-1, the J gene TRBJ1-1; D is unclear. CDR3 length equals 14 residues. Germline CDR1 SGHRS, CDR2 YFSETQ. The ends were cut back, 2 bases at V and 4 bases at J, with 12 bases in the middle.